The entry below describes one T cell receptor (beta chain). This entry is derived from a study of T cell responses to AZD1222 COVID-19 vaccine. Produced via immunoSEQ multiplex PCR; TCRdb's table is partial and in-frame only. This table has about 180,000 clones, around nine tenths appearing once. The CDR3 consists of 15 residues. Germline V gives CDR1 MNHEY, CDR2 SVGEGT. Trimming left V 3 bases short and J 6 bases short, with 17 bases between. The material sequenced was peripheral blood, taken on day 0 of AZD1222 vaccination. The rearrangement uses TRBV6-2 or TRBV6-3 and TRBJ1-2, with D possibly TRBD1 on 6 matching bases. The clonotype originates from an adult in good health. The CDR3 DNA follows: TGTGCCAGCAGTTATCCCGGGACACCCAGGAATGGCTACACCTTC. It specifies CASSYPGTPRNGYTF.